This T cell receptor beta chain was found in a study of shared clonotypes between healthy human individuals. Study-wide findings and caveats: Estimated richness values were generally larger in naive subsets than in memory subsets.

The protocol was immunoSEQ multiplex PCR, while the TCRdb copy is restricted to in-frame clones and leaves out a portion. The repertoire holds 2 million to 3 million clones, with 93% as singletons. In the case of this clone: The antigen is undetermined.

The germline gives CDR1 SGHRS, CDR2 YFSETQ. This CDR3 is 15 amino acids long. Trimming took 4 bases from V and 1 from J, leaving 15 bases between them. The chain joins TRBV5-1 to TRBJ2-7, with D possibly being TRBD1 (6 bases). The receptor was derived from a man younger than 35 in good health. Some clones in this sample may be carry-over from other donors' samples. Input material: naive CD4+ T cells from PBMCs. Specified subset: CD45RA+ positively selected. The CDR3 here is CASSTGQSISYEQYF. The CDR3 DNA is TGCGCCAGCAGCACAGGACAGTCAATATCCTACGAGCAGTACTTC.